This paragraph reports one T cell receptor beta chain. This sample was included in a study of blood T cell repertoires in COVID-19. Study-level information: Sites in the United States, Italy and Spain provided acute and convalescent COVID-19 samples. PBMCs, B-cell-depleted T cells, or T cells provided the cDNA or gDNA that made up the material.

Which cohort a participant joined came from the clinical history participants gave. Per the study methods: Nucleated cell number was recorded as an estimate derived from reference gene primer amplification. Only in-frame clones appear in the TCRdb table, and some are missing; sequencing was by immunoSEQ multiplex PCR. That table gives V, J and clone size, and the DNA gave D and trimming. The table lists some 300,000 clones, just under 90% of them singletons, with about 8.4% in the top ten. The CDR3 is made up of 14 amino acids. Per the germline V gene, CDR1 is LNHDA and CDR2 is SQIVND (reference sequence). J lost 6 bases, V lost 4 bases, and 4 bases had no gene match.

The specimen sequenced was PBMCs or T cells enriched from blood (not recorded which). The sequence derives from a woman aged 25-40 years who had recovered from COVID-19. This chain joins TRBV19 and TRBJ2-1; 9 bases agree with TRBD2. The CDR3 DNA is TGTGCCAGTAGTAAGGCGGGAGGGCCCAATGAGCAGTTCTTC. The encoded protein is CASSKAGGPNEQFF.